This TCR beta chain was retrieved from a study of control samples from healthy donors and cancer patients. The germline gives CDR1 SEHNR, CDR2 FQNEAQ (reference sequence). CDR3 size: 11 residues. Between the trimmed V and J ends, which lost 1 base and 10 bases, there was a span of 7 bases. Only in-frame clones appear in the TCRdb table, and some are missing; sequencing was by immunoSEQ multiplex PCR. The sample lists about 89,000 clones, more than 75% occurring once. This sequence joins TRBV7-9 and TRBJ1-1; the D is unclear. The sequence came from a woman between 35 and 50 years old in good health. Sequencing was carried out using blood. DNA of the CDR3: TGTGCCAGCAGCTTAGGGCAAGGAGCTTTCTTT. This translates into CASSLGQGAFF.